Detailed here is one T cell receptor beta chain. Its target is not known. This entry belongs to a study of cytomegalovirus exposure and HLA in healthy donors. Overall study results and limits: Presence/absence analyses treated sequencing depth as roughly uniform across donors. The study put 150 to 200 TCR beta chains on its list as cytomegalovirus-associated.

The V segment lost 6 bases and the J segment 5 bases; nucleotides outside the gene matches: 7. This CDR3 contains 14 residues. Germline CDR1 KGHSH, CDR2 LQKENI. The PCR ran on 60 Vbeta and 13 Jbeta primers. This table comes from immunoSEQ multiplex PCR, and its TCRdb copy is limited to in-frame clones, with some not included. The sample yields roughly 170,000 clones, approximately 80% seen once. The TCR originated in a woman aged 25 to 39 in good health and CMV-seronegative. The chain links TRBV18 to TRBJ1-2; 9 bases match TRBD1. The sequenced material came from PBMCs. This CDR3 is CASSPGQGPYGYTF. DNA of the CDR3: TGTGCCAGCTCGCCGGGACAGGGCCCGTATGGCTACACCTTC.